A selection of T cell receptor beta chains follows, all from one sample in a study of cytomegalovirus exposure and HLA in healthy donors. Generated by immunoSEQ multiplex PCR, the TCRdb table keeps only in-frame clones and is missing some. The sample consists of roughly 100,000 clones, 64% of them appearing once. Source material: PBMCs. Source of these receptors: a man in his sixties in good health and CMV-seronegative. Both conserved end residues are part of each CDR3. A D gene is named only where the DNA matches it firmly. A row's size may be missing; if present it is once, few, many or a size class.

J | D | V | size | CDR3
TRBJ2-7 | TRBD1 | TRBV28 | NA | CASSWEGDRGPEQYF
TRBJ1-2 | TRBD1 | TRBV7-3 | NA | CASGAGTVYGYTF
TRBJ1-4 | NA | TRBV4-1 | NA | CASSPQRGRDEKLFF
TRBJ2-5 | NA | TRBV7-8 | few | CASSPPRILETQYF
TRBJ2-1 | TRBD2 | TRBV5-1 | NA | CASSSGLAGSWGSEQFF
TRBJ2-2 | TRBD2 | TRBV4-1 | once | CASRHSGLGLAGELFF
TRBJ1-2 | TRBD1 | TRBV2 | NA | CASRPNRQGANYGYTF
TRBJ1-2 | NA | TRBV4-2 | NA | CASSLNPGVSYGYTF
TRBJ1-3 | TRBD1 | TRBV7-6 | NA | CASSPGQGARNTIYF
TRBJ2-1 | TRBD2 | TRBV19 | NA | CASKSGGEVDEQFF
TRBJ2-7 | TRBD1 | TRBV6-6 | NA | CASSADRDYEQYF
TRBJ2-3 | TRBD1 | TRBV6-1 | NA | CASSIQGITDTQYF
TRBJ2-3 | NA | TRBV2 | NA | CASLTGRADTQYF
TRBJ2-1 | TRBD2 | TRBV19 | once | CASSTRLGREGNNEQFF
TRBJ1-1 | NA | TRBV5-6 | NA | CASSRRVAEAFF
TRBJ2-1 | TRBD1 | TRBV19 | NA | CASSMGDRTGTRSSYNEQFF
TRBJ2-2 | NA | TRBV30 | NA | CAWSVQGKNTGELFF
TRBJ1-2 | NA | TRBV5-4 | NA | CASSPDSNFYGYTF
TRBJ2-7 | TRBD2 | TRBV5-4 | NA | CASSRLAGSPLEQYF
TRBJ1-5 | TRBD1 | TRBV13 | few | CASSSTGEMASNQPQHF
TRBJ2-7 | TRBD1 | TRBV19 | few | CATARTGSTEQYF
TRBJ1-1 | NA | TRBV2 | NA | CASSEAGVTEAFF
TRBJ2-7 | NA | TRBV7-9 | NA | CASDDGGDEQYF
TRBJ2-3 | NA | TRBV10-1 | NA | CASSEGALRELSDTQYF
TRBJ1-1 | NA | TRBV6-5 | NA | CASILLESEAFF
TRBJ1-2 | NA | TRBV7-2 | few | CASTDPGGRPAGYTF
TRBJ1-1 | TRBD1 | TRBV29-1 | NA | CSVRGGAGVGGTEAFF
TRBJ1-2 | NA | TRBV28 | NA | CASRTGSYGYTF
TRBJ1-2 | NA | TRBV28 | NA | CASSIDPVQVGYTF
TRBJ1-1 | NA | TRBV4-1 | few | CASKGRTEAFF
TRBJ2-1 | TRBD2 | TRBV5-1 | NA | CASSLAAGGSYNEQFF
TRBJ2-7 | TRBD1 | TRBV5-1 | NA | CASSFLGTGSYEQYF
TRBJ2-5 | NA | TRBV19 | NA | CASSIEGLPQYF
TRBJ1-2 | NA | TRBV6-1 | few | CASSSMGGGYGYTF
TRBJ2-1 | NA | TRBV7-6 | NA | CASSLQGEQFF
TRBJ1-1 | NA | TRBV28 | NA | CASGTSAVHTEAFF
TRBJ1-1 | NA | TRBV7-9 | once | CSSSGYSTEAFF